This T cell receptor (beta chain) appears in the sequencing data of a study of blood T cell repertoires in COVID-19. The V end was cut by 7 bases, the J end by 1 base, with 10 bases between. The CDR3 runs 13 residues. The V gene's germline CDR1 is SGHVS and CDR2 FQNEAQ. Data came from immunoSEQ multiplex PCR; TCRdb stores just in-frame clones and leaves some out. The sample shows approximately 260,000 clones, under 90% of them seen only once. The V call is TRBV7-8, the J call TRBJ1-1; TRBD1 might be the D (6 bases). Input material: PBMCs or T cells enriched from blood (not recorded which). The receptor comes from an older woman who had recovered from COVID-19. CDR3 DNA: TGTGCCAGCACCCAGGGGCCGAACACTGAAGCTTTCTTT. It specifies CASTQGPNTEAFF.